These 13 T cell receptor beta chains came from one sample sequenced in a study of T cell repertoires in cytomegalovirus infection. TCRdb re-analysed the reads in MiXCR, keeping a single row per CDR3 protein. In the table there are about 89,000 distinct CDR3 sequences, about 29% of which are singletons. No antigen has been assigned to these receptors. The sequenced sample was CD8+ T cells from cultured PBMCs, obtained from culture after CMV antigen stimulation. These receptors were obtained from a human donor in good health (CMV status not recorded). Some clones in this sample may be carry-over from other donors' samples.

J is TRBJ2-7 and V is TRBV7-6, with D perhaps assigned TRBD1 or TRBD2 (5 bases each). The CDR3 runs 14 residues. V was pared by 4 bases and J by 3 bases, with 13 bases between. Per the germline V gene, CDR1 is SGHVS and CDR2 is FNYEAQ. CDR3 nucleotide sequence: TGTGCCAGCAGCTCCCGGGACGGGTTCTACGAGCAGTACTTC. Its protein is CASSSRDGFYEQYF.

CDR3 nucleotides: TGTGCCAGCAGCGATTTTCGGATGAGCACAGATACGCAGTATTTT. This codes for CASSDFRMSTDTQYF. The chain uses TRBV7-1 and TRBJ2-3; the D is unclear. TRBV7-1 is an ORF, with its function uncertain. The CDR3 is made up of 15 amino acids. V shed 5 bases and J shed 0 bases, with 12 bases lying between them.

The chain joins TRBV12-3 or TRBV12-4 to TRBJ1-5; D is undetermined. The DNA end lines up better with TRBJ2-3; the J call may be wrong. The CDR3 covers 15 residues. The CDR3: CASSLGDNSNQPQYF. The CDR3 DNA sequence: TGTGCCAGCAGTTTAGGGGATAATAGCAATCAGCCCCAGTATTTT.

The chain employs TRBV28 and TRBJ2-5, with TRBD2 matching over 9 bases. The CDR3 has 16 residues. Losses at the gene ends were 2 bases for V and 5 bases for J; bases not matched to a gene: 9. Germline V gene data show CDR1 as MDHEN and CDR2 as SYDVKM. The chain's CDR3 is CASSLKRGADRETQYF. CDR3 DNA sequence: TGTGCCAGCAGTTTAAAGCGGGGGGCCGATCGGGAGACCCAGTACTTC.

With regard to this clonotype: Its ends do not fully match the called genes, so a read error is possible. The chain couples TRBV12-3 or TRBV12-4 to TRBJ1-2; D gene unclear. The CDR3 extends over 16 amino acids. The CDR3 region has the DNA TGTGCCAGCTTCCCCCTCCCGAAGGCGCCGGGGAATGGCCACACCTTC. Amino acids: CASFPLPKAPGNGHTF.

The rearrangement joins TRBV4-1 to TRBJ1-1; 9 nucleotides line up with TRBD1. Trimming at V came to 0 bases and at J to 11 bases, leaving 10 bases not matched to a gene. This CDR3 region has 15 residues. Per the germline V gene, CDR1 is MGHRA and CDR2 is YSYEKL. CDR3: CASSQEPRQGGYAFF. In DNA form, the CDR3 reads TGCGCCAGCAGCCAAGAACCAAGACAGGGGGGATATGCTTTCTTT.

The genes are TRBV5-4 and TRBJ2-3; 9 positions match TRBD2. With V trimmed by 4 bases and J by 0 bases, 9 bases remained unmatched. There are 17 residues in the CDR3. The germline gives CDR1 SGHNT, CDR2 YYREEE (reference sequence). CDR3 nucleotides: TGTGCCAGCAGCCGGGGGGCTAGCGGGGCTAGCACAGATACGCAGTATTTT. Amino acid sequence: CASSRGASGASTDTQYF.

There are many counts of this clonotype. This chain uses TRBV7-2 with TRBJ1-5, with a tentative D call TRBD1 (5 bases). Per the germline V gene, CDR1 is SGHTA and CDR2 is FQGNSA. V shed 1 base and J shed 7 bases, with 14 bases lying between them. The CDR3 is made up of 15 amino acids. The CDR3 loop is CASSLGQGVGQPQHF. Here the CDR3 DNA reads TGTGCCAGCAGCTTAGGGCAGGGCGTAGGGCAGCCCCAGCATTTT.

CDR3 protein: CASNRAQGATEAFF. CDR3 DNA: TGTGCCAGCAACCGGGCACAGGGGGCAACTGAAGCTTTCTTT. The rearrangement joins TRBV2 to TRBJ1-1, with 9 positions matching TRBD1. The germline CDR1 and CDR2 sequences are SNHLY and FYNNEI. The CDR3 is 14 residues long. The V segment lost 7 bases and the J segment 5 bases; nucleotides outside the gene matches: 8. The full variable domain, rest sourced from reference TRBV2 and TRBJ1-1, is EPEVTQTPSHQVTQMGQEVILRCVPISNHLYFYWYRQILGQKVEFLVSFYNNEISEKSEIFDDQFSVERPDGSNFTLKIRSTKLEDSAMYFCASNRAQGATEAFFGQGTRLTVV.

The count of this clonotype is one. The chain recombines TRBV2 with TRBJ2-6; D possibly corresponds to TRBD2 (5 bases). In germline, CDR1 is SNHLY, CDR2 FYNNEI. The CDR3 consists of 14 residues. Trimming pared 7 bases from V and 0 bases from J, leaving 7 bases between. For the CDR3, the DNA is TGTGCCAGCACTCGGGACTCTGGGGCCAACGTCCTGACTTTC. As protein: CASTRDSGANVLTF.

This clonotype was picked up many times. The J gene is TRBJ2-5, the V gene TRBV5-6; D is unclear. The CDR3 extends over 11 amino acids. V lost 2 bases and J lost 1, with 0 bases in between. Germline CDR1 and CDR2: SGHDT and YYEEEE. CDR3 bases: TGTGCCAGCAGCTTCCAAGAGACCCAGTACTTC. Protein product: CASSFQETQYF.

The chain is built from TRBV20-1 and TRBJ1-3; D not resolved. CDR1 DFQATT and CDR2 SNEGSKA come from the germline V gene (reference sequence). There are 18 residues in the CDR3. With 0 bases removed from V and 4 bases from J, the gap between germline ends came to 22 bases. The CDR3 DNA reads TGCAGTGCTAGAGAAATAAAATCCTCCAGGCAGGCCGGAAACACCATATATTTT. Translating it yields CSAREIKSSRQAGNTIYF.

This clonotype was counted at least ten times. The CDR3 loop is CASSLYQGGAGETQYF. The CDR3, as DNA: TGTGCCAGCAGCTTATACCAGGGGGGGGCCGGAGAGACCCAGTACTTC. The V call is TRBV11-2, the J call TRBJ2-5; D may correspond to TRBD1 or TRBD2 (7 bases each). The CDR3 is 16 amino acids. The germline gives CDR1 SGHAT, CDR2 FQNNGV. V was pared by 2 bases and J by 4 bases, with 17 bases between.